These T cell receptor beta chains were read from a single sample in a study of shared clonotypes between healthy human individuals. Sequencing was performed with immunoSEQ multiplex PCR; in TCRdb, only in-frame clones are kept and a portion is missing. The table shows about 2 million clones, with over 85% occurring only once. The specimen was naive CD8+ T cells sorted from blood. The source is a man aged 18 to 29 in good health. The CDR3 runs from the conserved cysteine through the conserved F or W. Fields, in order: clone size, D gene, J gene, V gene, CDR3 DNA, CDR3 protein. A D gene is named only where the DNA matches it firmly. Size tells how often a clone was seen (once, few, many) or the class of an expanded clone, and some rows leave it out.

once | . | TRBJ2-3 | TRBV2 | TGTGCCAGCAGTGCAGGGTTTGGAGATACGCAGTATTTT | CASSAGFGDTQYF
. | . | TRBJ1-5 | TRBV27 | TGTGCCAGCAGTTTCAACAGGTACAATCAGCCCCAGCATTTT | CASSFNRYNQPQHF
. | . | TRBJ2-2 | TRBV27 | TGTGCCAGCAGTCCCCTCTCCGGGGAGCTGTTTTTT | CASSPLSGELFF
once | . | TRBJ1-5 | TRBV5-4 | TGTGCCAGCAGCTCAAACAGGGACCAGCCCCAGCATTTT | CASSSNRDQPQHF
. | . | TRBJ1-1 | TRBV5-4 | TGTGCCAGCAGCTTTGGCGTTTCCCAAACTGAAGCTTTCTTT | CASSFGVSQTEAFF
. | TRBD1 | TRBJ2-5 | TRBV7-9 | TGTGCCAGCAGCTTGGGACAGGAAGAGACCCAGTACTTC | CASSLGQEETQYF
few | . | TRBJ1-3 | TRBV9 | TGTGCCAGCAGCGTAGGGGGCAGCTCTGGAAACACCATATATTTT | CASSVGGSSGNTIYF
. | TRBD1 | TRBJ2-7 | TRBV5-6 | TGTGCCAGCATGGACAGGTCCCCTGGCGAGCAGTACTTC | CASMDRSPGEQYF
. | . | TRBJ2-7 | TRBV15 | TGTGCCACTTCCGACGGGGATAAAACCTACGAGCAGTACTTC | CATSDGDKTYEQYF
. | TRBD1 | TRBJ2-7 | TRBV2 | TGTGCCAGCTGGGGACAGGGATCCTACGAGCAGTACTTC | CASWGQGSYEQYF
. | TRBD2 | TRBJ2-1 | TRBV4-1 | TGCGCCAGCAGCCAATCGGTGGCGGGAGGGCCGGGTGAGCAGTTCTTC | CASSQSVAGGPGEQFF
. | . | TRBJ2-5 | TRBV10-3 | TGTGCCATCAGTGAGTGGGAAGGGACCAGCCAAGAGACCCAGTACTTC | CAISEWEGTSQETQYF
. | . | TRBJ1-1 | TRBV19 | TGTGCCAGTACGGTGGGGGGGAACACTGAAGCTTTCTTT | CASTVGGNTEAFF
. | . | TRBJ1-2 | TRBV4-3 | TGCGCCAGCAGCCAAGATCGATCTAACTATGGCTACACCTTC | CASSQDRSNYGYTF
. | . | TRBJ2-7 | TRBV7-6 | TGTGCCAGCAGCCCAGATAGTCTAGCCGGGTACACCTACGAGCAGTACTTC | CASSPDSLAGYTYEQYF
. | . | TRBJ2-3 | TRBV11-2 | TGTGCCAGCAGCCCTAGAGATACGCAGTATTTT | CASSPRDTQYF
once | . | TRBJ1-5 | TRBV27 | TGTGCCAGCCCTGGGCTATATAGCAATCAGCCCCAGCATTTT | CASPGLYSNQPQHF
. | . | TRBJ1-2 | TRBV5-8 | TGTGCCAGCAGCCTCACATTGGGTCATGGCTACACCTTC | CASSLTLGHGYTF
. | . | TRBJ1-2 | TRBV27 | TGTGCCAGCCGAGTGGGCAGCTATGGCTACACCTTC | CASRVGSYGYTF
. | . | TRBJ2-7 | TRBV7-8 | TGTGCCAGCAGCTATCGGACAGATACCTACGAGCAGTACTTC | CASSYRTDTYEQYF
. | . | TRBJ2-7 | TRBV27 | TGTGCCAGCAGTGTACCCATATCCATCGTCGGGGTCGGATACTACGAGCAGTACTTC | CASSVPISIVGVGYYEQYF
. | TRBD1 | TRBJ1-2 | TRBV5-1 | TGCGCCAGCAGCTCCGGGACAGGGGATGGCTACACCTTC | CASSSGTGDGYTF
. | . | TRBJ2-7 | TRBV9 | TGTGCCAGCAGCGTGCGGCCAGGCCAAGGAGGTTCCCACGAGCAGTACTTC | CASSVRPGQGGSHEQYF
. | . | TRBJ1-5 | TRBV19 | TGTGCCAGTACCGGGTCCCTCAGCAATCAGCCCCAGCATTTT | CASTGSLSNQPQHF
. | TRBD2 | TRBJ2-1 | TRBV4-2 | TGTGCCAGCAGCCAAGATTGGGAGGGAGAGGGCACTTACAATGAGCAGTTCTTC | CASSQDWEGEGTYNEQFF
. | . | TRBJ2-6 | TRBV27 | TGTGCCAGCAGCTCTACTCCTCCGGACGTCCTGACTTTC | CASSSTPPDVLTF
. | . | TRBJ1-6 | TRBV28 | TGTGCCAGCAGTTTATACGGGGAAATAGATTCACCCCTCCACTTT | CASSLYGEIDSPLHF
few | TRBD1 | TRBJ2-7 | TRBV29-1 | TGCAGCACTGGGACAGGGGAAGGGGGCGAGCAGTACTTC | CSTGTGEGGEQYF
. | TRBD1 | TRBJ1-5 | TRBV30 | TGTGCCTGGAGTGGGGGACAGGGGAATCAGCCCCAGCATTTT | CAWSGGQGNQPQHF
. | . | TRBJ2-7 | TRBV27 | TGTGCCAGCAGTTTAGACGGGGGGCCCTACGAGCAGTACTTC | CASSLDGGPYEQYF
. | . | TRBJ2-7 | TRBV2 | TGTGCCAGCAGTGACCGGACGAGCTCCTACGAGCAGTACTTC | CASSDRTSSYEQYF
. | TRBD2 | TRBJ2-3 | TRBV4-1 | TGCGCCAGCAGCCAAGTTGCGCTAGCGGGAGCAGATACGCAGTATTTT | CASSQVALAGADTQYF
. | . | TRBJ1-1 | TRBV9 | TGTGCCAGCAGCGTAGAGGAGGGTGGGACTGAAGCTTTCTTT | CASSVEEGGTEAFF
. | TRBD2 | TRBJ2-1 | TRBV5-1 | TGCGCCAGCAGCTCCACTAGCGGGAGGGCCACTGGCTACAATGAGCAGTTCTTC | CASSSTSGRATGYNEQFF
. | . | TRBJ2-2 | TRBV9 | TGTGCCAGCAGCGCAGAGAACACCGGGGAGCTGTTTTTT | CASSAENTGELFF
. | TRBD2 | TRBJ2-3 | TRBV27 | TGTGCCAGCAGTCCCCTAGCGGGGGGGGCGGCAGATACGCAGTATTTT | CASSPLAGGAADTQYF
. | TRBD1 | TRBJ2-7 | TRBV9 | TGTGCCTCAGGCCCGGGACAGGGTCTCGAGCAGTACTTC | CASGPGQGLEQYF
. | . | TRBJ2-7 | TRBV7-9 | TGTGCCAGCAGCGAGGACAGTCTGATGGAGCAGTACTTC | CASSEDSLMEQYF
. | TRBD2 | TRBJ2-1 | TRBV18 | TGTGCCAGCTCACTCTCACTAGCGGACTCCTACAATGAGCAGTTCTTC | CASSLSLADSYNEQFF
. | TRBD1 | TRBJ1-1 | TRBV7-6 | TGTGCCAGCAGCCAAGACGGGACAGGGGCGACTGAAGCTTTCTTT | CASSQDGTGATEAFF